This TCR beta chain came from a study of cytomegalovirus exposure and HLA in healthy donors. Here immunoSEQ multiplex PCR was the method, and the copy in TCRdb shows in-frame clones only, minus some. The table includes 150,000 to 180,000 clones, around 83% detected once. Per germline, CDR1 SGHTS and CDR2 YDEGEE. The CDR3 is 15 residues long. Trimming stripped 0 bases from V and 4 bases from J, with 11 bases between. This clone has just a few counts. The antigen is undetermined. General study points: A few CMV-associated chains were confirmed in vitro to be specific for CMV antigens.

This chain links TRBV5-8 with TRBJ1-5; a weak D match, TRBD1 (6 bases). The origin of this receptor is a human donor in good health. What was sequenced was PBMCs. CDR3 protein: CASSLGVQGNQPQHF. For the CDR3, the DNA is TGTGCCAGCAGCTTGGGGGTTCAGGGGAATCAGCCCCAGCATTTT.